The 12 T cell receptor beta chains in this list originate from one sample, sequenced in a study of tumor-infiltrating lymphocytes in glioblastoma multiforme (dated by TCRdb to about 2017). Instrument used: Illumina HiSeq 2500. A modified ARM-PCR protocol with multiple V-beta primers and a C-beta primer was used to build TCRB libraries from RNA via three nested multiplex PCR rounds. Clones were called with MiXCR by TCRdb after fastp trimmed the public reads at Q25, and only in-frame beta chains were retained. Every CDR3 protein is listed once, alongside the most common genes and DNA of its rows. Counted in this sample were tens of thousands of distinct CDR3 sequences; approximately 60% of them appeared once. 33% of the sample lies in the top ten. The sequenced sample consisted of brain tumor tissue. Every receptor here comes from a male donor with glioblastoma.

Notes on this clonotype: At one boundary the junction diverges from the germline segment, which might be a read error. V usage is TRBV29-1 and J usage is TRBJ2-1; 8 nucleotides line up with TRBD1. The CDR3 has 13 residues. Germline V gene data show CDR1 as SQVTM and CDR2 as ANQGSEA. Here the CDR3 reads CSAGQASHNEQFF. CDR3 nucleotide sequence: TGCAGCGCGGGACAGGCCTCCCACAATGAACAGTTCTTC.

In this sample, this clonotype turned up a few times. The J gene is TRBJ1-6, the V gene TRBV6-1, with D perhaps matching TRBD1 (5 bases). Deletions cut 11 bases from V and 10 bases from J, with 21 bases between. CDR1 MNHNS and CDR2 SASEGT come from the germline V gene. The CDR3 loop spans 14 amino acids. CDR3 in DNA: TGTGCCGGTGGGGGGTGGGCCTCGGGGTCACCCCTCCACTTT. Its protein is CAGGGWASGSPLHF.

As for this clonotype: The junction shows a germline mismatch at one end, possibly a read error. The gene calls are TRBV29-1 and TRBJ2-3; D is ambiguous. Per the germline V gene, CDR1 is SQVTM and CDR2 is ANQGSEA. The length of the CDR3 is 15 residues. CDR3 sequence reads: CSVRSSVMSTDMQYF. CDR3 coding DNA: TGCAGCGTACGCTCAAGCGTAATGAGCACAGATATGCAGTATTTT.

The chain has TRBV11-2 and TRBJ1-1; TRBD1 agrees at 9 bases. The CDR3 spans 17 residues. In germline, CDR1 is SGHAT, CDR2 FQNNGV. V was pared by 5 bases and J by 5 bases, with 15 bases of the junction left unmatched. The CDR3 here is CASSAQSGQGGITEAFF. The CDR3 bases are TGTGCCAGCAGCGCACAGTCGGGACAGGGCGGGATAACTGAAGCTTTCTTT.

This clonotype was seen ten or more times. The chain's CDR3 is CASRRRGSGGSYEQYF. The CDR3 DNA reads as TGTGCCAGCAGACGACGGGGAAGTGGGGGCTCCTACGAGCAGTACTTC. The V and J genes are TRBV6-5 and TRBJ2-7; D could derive from TRBD1 or TRBD2 (5 bases each). V gave up 6 bases and J gave up 0 bases, with 18 bases separating them. The length of the CDR3 is 16 residues. Germline CDR1 is MNHEY and CDR2 is SVGAGI.

The CDR3 sequence is CASSQGSGRSSYNEQFF. The DNA of the CDR3 is TGCGCCAGCAGCCAAGGGTCGGGGAGAAGCTCCTACAATGAGCAGTTCTTC. This chain joins TRBV4-1 and TRBJ2-1, with D possibly matching TRBD2 (5 bases). The CDR3 extends over 17 amino acids. The V gene's germline CDR1 is MGHRA and CDR2 YSYEKL. Trimming stripped 1 base from V and 0 bases from J, with 13 bases between.

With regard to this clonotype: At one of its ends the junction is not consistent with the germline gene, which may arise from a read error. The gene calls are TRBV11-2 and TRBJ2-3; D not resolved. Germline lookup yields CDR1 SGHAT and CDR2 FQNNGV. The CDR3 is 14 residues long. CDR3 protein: CASSLDISTDTQYF. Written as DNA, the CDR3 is TGTGCCAGCAGCCTAGACATCAGCACAGATACGCAGTATTTT.

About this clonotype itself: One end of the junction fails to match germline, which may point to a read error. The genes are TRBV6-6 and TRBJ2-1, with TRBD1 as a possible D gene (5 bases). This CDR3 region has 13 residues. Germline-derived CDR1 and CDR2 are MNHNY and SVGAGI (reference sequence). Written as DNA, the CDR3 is TGTGCCAGCAATTACCAGACAGACAATGAGCAGTCCTTC. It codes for CASNYQTDNEQSF.

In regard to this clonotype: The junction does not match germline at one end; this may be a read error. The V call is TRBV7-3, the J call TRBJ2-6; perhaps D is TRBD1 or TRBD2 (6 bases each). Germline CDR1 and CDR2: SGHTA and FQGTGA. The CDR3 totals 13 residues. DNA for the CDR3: TGTGCCAGCAGCCAATCGGGGGCCAACGTCCTGTCTTTC. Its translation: CASSQSGANVLSF.

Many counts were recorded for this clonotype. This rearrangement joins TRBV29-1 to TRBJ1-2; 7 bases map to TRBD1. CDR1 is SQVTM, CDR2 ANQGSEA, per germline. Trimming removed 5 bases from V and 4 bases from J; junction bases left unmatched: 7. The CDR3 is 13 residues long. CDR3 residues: CSVPQGIGYGYTF. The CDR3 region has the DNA TGCAGCGTTCCACAGGGGATTGGCTATGGCTACACCTTC.

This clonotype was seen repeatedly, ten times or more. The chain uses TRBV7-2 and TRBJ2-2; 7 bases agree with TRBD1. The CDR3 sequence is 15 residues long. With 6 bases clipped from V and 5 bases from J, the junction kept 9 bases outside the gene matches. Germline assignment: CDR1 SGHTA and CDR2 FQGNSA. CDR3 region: CASSRLRGRTGELFF. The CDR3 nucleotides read TGTGCCAGCAGTCGTTTAAGGGGGCGAACCGGGGAGCTGTTTTTT.

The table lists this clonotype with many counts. CDR3 protein: CASSPGQGGYGYTF. The DNA of the CDR3 is TGCGCCAGCAGCCCCGGACAGGGCGGCTATGGCTACACCTTC. V and J are TRBV5-1 and TRBJ1-2, with TRBD1 identical over 8 bases. With 4 bases clipped from V and 4 bases from J, the junction kept 6 bases outside the gene matches. From germline, CDR1 is SGHRS and CDR2 YFSETQ. The CDR3 spans 14 residues.